The entry below describes one TCR beta chain. Original processing notes: Researchers report that nucleated cell counts were estimated from reference gene primer amplification. Produced via immunoSEQ multiplex PCR; TCRdb's table is partial and in-frame only. Clonal size and the V and J genes are those of that table, whereas D and trimming came from the DNA. This table holds under 150,000 clones, around 80% found once. This sample was taken from a study of blood T cell repertoires in COVID-19. This sequence was found in a man between 65 and 80 years old with acute or convalescent COVID-19. Sequences were obtained from peripheral blood.

The CDR3 DNA sequence: TGTGCCAGCAGGCCCGCGGGGGGCCTTGTTAATGAGCAGTTCTTC. Translation gives CASRPAGGLVNEQFF. The J gene is TRBJ2-1, the V gene TRBV6-5; 8 nucleotides match TRBD2. The V gene's germline CDR1 is MNHEY and CDR2 SVGAGI. The J segment lost 7 bases and the V segment lost 6 bases, leaving 11 bases of the junction unmatched. The CDR3 totals 15 residues.